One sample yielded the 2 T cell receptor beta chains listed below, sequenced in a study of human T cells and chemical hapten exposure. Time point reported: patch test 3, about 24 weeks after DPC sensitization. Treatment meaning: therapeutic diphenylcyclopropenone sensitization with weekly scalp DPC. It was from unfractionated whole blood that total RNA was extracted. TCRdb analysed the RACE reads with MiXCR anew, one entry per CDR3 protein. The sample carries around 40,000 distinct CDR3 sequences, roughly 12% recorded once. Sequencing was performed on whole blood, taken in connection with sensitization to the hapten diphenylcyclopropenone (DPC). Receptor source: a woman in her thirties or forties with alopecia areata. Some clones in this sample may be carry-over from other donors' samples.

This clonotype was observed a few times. The CDR3 is CASRPPQGTMNTEAFF. The CDR3 DNA reads TGTGCCAGCAGGCCCCCCCAGGGGACTATGAACACTGAAGCTTTCTTT. This chain connects TRBV7-3 to TRBJ1-1; TRBD1 is a possible D gene (6 bases). V was pared by 6 bases and J by 0 bases, with 17 bases between. The CDR3 extends over 16 amino acids. Germline V lookup: CDR1 SGHTA, CDR2 FQGTGA.

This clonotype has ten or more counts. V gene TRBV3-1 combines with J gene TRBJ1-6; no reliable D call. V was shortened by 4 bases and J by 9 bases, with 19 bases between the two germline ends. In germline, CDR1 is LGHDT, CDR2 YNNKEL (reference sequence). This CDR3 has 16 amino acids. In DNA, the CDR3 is TGTGCCAGCAGCCCAACCCCGGGCGGGGTGGGTTCACCCCTCCACTTT. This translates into CASSPTPGGVGSPLHF. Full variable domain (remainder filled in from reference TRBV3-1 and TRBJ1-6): DTAVSQTPKYLVTQMGNDKSIKCEQNLGHDTMYWYKQDSKKFLKIMFSYNNKELIINETVPNRFSPKSPDKAHLNLHINSLELGDSAVYFCASSPTPGGVGSPLHFGNGTRLTVT.